The 25 T cell receptor beta chains presented below share a single source sample, sequenced in a study of spatial heterogeneity in lung cancer. Study results and limitations: Counts of expanded intratumoral alpha and beta TCRs tracked tumor mutation counts.

The antigens these receptors bind are not known. TCRdb used MiXCR to reprocess the 5' RACE reads, holding one entry per CDR3 protein. The sample includes tens of thousands of distinct CDR3 sequences, less than 20% of them seen just once. Time point indicated: sample taken at primary tumor resection. The material was lung tumor tissue, obtained at surgery. These receptors were collected from a female donor with early-stage non-small cell lung cancer.

V gene TRBV29-1 combines with J gene TRBJ2-4; 8 bases agree with TRBD1. Germline assignment: CDR1 SQVTM and CDR2 ANQGSEA. CDR3 size: 12 residues. The V segment lost 6 bases and the J segment 7 bases; nucleotides outside the gene matches: 5. The CDR3 reads CSVGQDSNIQYF. For the CDR3, the DNA is TGCAGCGTGGGACAGGATTCGAACATTCAGTACTTC.

The count of this clonotype is one. A read error may account for a junction end that differs from germline. The J gene is TRBJ2-3, the V gene TRBV7-9, with no clear D. There are 12 residues in the CDR3. CDR1 SEHNR and CDR2 FQNEAQ come from the germline V gene (reference sequence). Written as DNA, the CDR3 is TGTGCCAACAGCTATGGCACAGATACGCAGTATTTT. This encodes CANSYGTDTQYF.

This clonotype was counted a few times. V usage is TRBV20-1 and J usage is TRBJ2-7, with 9 bases matching TRBD1. V shed 3 bases, J shed 4 bases, and the junction held 10 bases outside the gene matches. Germline V gives CDR1 DFQATT, CDR2 SNEGSKA (reference sequence). The CDR3 extends over 15 amino acids. In DNA, the CDR3 is TGCAGTGCTAGCCCGCCCGGGACAGGGCTGTACGAGCAGTACTTC. It yields the protein CSASPPGTGLYEQYF.

This clonotype came up a few times. V and J are TRBV28 and TRBJ2-3; D gene unclear. CDR3 length equals 15 residues. Trimming took 4 bases from V and 2 from J, leaving 13 bases between them. Looked up from germline, CDR1 is MDHEN and CDR2 is SYDVKM. Written as DNA, the CDR3 is TGTGCCAGCAGTTCCTCCGGACCCTACACAGATACGCAGTATTTT. This gives the protein CASSSSGPYTDTQYF.

This clonotype was counted between two and nine times. The chain carries TRBV6-5 and TRBJ2-7; D perhaps matches TRBD1 (8 bases). Deletions cut 8 bases from V and 7 bases from J, with 18 bases between. This CDR3 has 13 residues. Germline CDR1 and CDR2: MNHEY and SVGAGI. CDR3: CASQQGGAREQYF. The CDR3 DNA sequence: TGTGCCAGCCAACAGGGGGGGGCTAGGGAGCAGTACTTC.

This clonotype has more than one count but fewer than ten. This chain joins TRBV15 and TRBJ2-7, with 10 nucleotides matching TRBD1. With V trimmed by 4 bases and J by 2 bases, 8 bases remained unmatched. Germline assignment: CDR1 LNHNV and CDR2 YYDKDF (reference sequence). CDR3 size: 16 residues. The CDR3 region has the DNA TGTGCCACCAGCAAAGAGAGACAGGGGGCCCCCTACGAGCAGTACTTC. Protein: CATSKERQGAPYEQYF.

This clonotype was recorded at least ten times. The J gene is TRBJ2-7, the V gene TRBV6-5, with 10 bases that match TRBD1. Germline V gene data show CDR1 as MNHEY and CDR2 as SVGAGI. Trimming at V came to 5 bases and at J to 6 bases, leaving 4 bases not matched to a gene. The CDR3 length is 13 residues. The DNA of the CDR3 is TGTGCCAGCAGTGAAGACAGGGGGCGCGAGCAGTACTTC. Protein product: CASSEDRGREQYF.

This clonotype was seen a few times. The chain carries TRBV18 and TRBJ2-7; TRBD2 matches 13 bases. The germline V gene encodes CDR1 KGHSH and CDR2 LQKENI. V was clipped by 5 bases and J by 1 base; unmatched bases: 5. This CDR3 contains 16 residues. The CDR3 nucleotides are TGTGCCAGCTCAATCACTAGCGGGGGGGATTCCTACGAGCAGTACTTC. Translated, it gives CASSITSGGDSYEQYF.

This clonotype was seen many times. At one end, the junction sequence differs from germline, possibly due to a read error. V usage is TRBV30 and J usage is TRBJ2-2; no clear D gene. Germline CDR1 and CDR2: GTSNPN and SVGIG (reference sequence). CDR3 size: 14 residues. For the CDR3, the DNA is TGTGCCCGGAGACTTAGTTCGAACACCGGGGAGCTGTTTTTT. It codes for CARRLSSNTGELFF.

The chain couples TRBV6-5 to TRBJ2-7; 7 positions agree with TRBD1. Germline assignment: CDR1 MNHEY and CDR2 SVGAGI. With V trimmed by 2 bases and J by 5 bases, 3 bases remained unmatched. This CDR3 spans 13 amino acids. The CDR3 loop is CASSYRGLDEQYF. CDR3 nucleotide sequence: TGTGCCAGCAGTTACAGGGGGCTCGACGAGCAGTACTTC.

This clonotype has at least ten counts. CDR3 sequence reads: CASSYWAPGNSPEQYF. The CDR3, as DNA: TGTGCCAGCAGTTACTGGGCCCCGGGGAACTCCCCCGAGCAGTACTTC. The V and J genes are TRBV6-6 and TRBJ2-7; D is perhaps TRBD2 (5 bases). Germline V CDR1 and CDR2: MNHNY, SVGAGI (reference sequence). This CDR3 comprises 16 residues. V was shortened by 1 base and J by 6 bases, with 19 bases between the two germline ends.

The chain has TRBV11-1 and TRBJ2-1; D gene uncertain. CDR1 and CDR2 from the germline V gene are SGHAT and FQDESV (reference sequence). Trimming stripped 5 bases from V and 7 bases from J, with 9 bases between. This CDR3 comprises 12 residues. CDR3 protein: CASSHFSNEQFF. The DNA for the CDR3 is TGTGCCAGCAGCCACTTTTCTAATGAGCAGTTCTTC.

This clonotype has just one count. This sequence joins TRBV2 and TRBJ2-3, with 7 bases fitting TRBD1. Germline V gives CDR1 SNHLY, CDR2 FYNNEI. The V segment lost 4 bases and the J segment 2 bases; nucleotides outside the gene matches: 6. The CDR3 sequence is 15 residues long. The CDR3 DNA follows: TGTGCCAGCAGTGTGGACAGGACGTACACAGATACGCAGTATTTT. Translated, it gives CASSVDRTYTDTQYF.

This clonotype was observed many times. The rearrangement links TRBV7-9 to TRBJ2-5, with a tentative D call TRBD1 (5 bases). CDR3 length: 13 amino acids. Trimming removed 3 bases from V and 3 bases from J, with 8 bases in between. Germline lookup yields CDR1 SEHNR and CDR2 FQNEAQ (reference sequence). Here the CDR3 DNA reads TGTGCCAGCAGCTTCAGGGTTAAAGAGACCCAGTACTTC. It encodes CASSFRVKETQYF.

This clonotype was observed a few times. J is TRBJ2-7 and V is TRBV10-3, with TRBD1 matching 8 bases. The CDR3 is 14 amino acids. Germline loops: CDR1 ENHRY, CDR2 SYGVKD. V shed 4 bases, J shed 1 base, and the junction held 3 bases outside the gene matches. CDR3 DNA sequence: TGTGCCATCAGTGCGGGGACAGGATCCTACGAGCAGTACTTC. As protein: CAISAGTGSYEQYF.

The chain carries TRBV5-6 and TRBJ2-3; D might be TRBD1 (6 bases). V lost 0 bases, J lost 2 bases, and 7 bases lay in between. CDR3 length: 14 amino acids. CDR1 is SGHDT, CDR2 YYEEEE, per germline. The CDR3 here is CASSLDRVTDTQYF. In DNA, the CDR3 is TGTGCCAGCAGCTTGGACAGGGTCACAGATACGCAGTATTTT.

At least ten counts were recorded for this clonotype. This chain connects TRBV28 to TRBJ2-1, with 8 bases fitting TRBD1. The CDR3 consists of 14 residues. Germline CDR1 reads MDHEN; CDR2 reads SYDVKM. The ends lost 5 bases at V and 7 bases at J; junction bases unmatched: 7. CDR3 loop: CASSQQGVWNEQFF. The CDR3 DNA reads as TGTGCCAGCAGTCAACAGGGGGTGTGGAATGAGCAGTTCTTC.

The chain has TRBV7-9 and TRBJ2-7; the match to TRBD2 covers 9 bases. Per the germline V gene, CDR1 is SEHNR and CDR2 is FQNEAQ (reference sequence). Trimming at V came to 5 bases and at J to 6 bases, leaving 5 bases not matched to a gene. This CDR3 contains 13 residues. DNA of the CDR3: TGTGCCAGCAGCGCGGGAGGGTCTGGCGAGCAGTACTTC. As protein: CASSAGGSGEQYF. The full variable domain, in which reference TRBV7-9 and TRBJ2-7 provide the parts outside the CDR3, is DTGVSQNPRHKITKRGQNVTFRCDPISEHNRLYWYRQTLGQGPEFLTYFQNEAQLEKSRLLSDRFSAERPKGSFSTLEIQRTEQGDSAMYLCASSAGGSGEQYFGPGTRLTVT.

The CDR3: CASSQGGSGYEQYF. Here the CDR3 DNA reads TGCGCCAGCAGCCAAGGGGGCTCAGGGTACGAGCAGTACTTC. The chain recombines TRBV4-1 with TRBJ2-7; TRBD1 might be the D (5 bases). The CDR3 spans 14 residues. Germline V lookup: CDR1 MGHRA, CDR2 YSYEKL. V lost 1 base to trimming and J lost 4 bases, with 11 bases between them.

Many counts were recorded for this clonotype. CDR3 sequence: CASSQDTRSNNEQFF. CDR3 sequence (DNA): TGTGCCAGCAGCCAAGATACTCGTTCTAACAATGAGCAGTTCTTC. V gene TRBV4-2 combines with J gene TRBJ2-1, with unresolved D. The CDR3 is 15 amino acids. Germline-derived CDR1 and CDR2 are LGHNA and YNFKEQ. Trimming left V 0 bases short and J 5 bases short, with 11 bases between.

This clonotype has at least ten counts. CDR3 DNA sequence: TGCAGTGCTACCACGCTCCGGGTTGAGCAGTACTTC. Residues: CSATTLRVEQYF. The rearrangement uses TRBV20-1 and TRBJ2-7; D is ambiguous. The CDR3 contains 12 residues. Deletions cut 4 bases from V and 7 bases from J, with 14 bases between. CDR1 and CDR2 from the germline V gene are DFQATT and SNEGSKA (reference sequence).

The rearrangement joins TRBV11-2 to TRBJ2-3; 11 bases are a match to TRBD2. After removal of 3 bases from V and 5 bases from J, the junction contained 4 bases not matched to a gene. This CDR3 region has 15 residues. The germline gives CDR1 SGHAT, CDR2 FQNNGV. The CDR3 here is CASSFVGLAGDTQYF. The CDR3 nucleotides are TGTGCCAGCAGCTTCGTCGGACTAGCGGGAGATACGCAGTATTTT.

This clonotype was observed many times. The chain joins TRBV12-3 or TRBV12-4 to TRBJ2-5; 9 nucleotides align to TRBD2. The CDR3 has 15 amino acids. The V gene end was trimmed by 3 bases and the J gene end by 5 bases; junction bases not matched to a gene: 7. CDR3: CASSFSLAGVETQYF. DNA for the CDR3: TGTGCCAGCAGTTTCTCACTAGCGGGCGTTGAGACCCAGTACTTC.

This clonotype has more than one count but fewer than ten. The chain combines TRBV12-3 or TRBV12-4 with TRBJ2-1, with 7 bases lining up with TRBD2. V was clipped by 5 bases and J by 2 bases; unmatched bases: 9. The CDR3 runs 16 residues. The CDR3 nucleotides read TGTGCCAGCAGTGTCCAACCTAGCGGCCCCTACAATGAGCAGTTCTTC. Translating gives CASSVQPSGPYNEQFF.

This chain connects TRBV6-2 or TRBV6-3 to TRBJ2-1; TRBD2 matches at 7 bases. The CDR3 has 20 residues. CDR1 and CDR2 from the germline V gene are MNHEY and SVGEGT. Germline trimming cut 1 base from V and 7 bases from J; bases unmatched to any gene: 22. The CDR3 DNA reads TGTGCCAGCAGTTACTTGGTTCGGTTCGGTCTAGCGGACCACATAAATGAGCAGTTCTTC. Encoded protein: CASSYLVRFGLADHINEQFF.